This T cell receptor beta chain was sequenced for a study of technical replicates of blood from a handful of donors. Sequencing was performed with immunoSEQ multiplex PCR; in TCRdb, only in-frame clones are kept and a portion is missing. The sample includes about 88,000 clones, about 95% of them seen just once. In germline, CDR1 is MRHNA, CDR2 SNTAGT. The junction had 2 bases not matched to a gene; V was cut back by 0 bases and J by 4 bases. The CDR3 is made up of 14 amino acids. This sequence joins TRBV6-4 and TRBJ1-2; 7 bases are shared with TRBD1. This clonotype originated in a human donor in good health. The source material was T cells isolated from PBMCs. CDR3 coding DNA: TGTGCCAGCAGTGACTCGGCAGGGGGCTATGGCTACACCTTC. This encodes CASSDSAGGYGYTF.